The 26 T cell receptor beta chains reported below all come from one sample, sequenced in a study of OX40 agonist ivuxolimab in advanced cancers. Profiling relied on immunoSEQ multiplex PCR, and the TCRdb table lists in-frame clones only, not all of them. The sample includes approximately 81,000 clones, about 92% of them seen just once. The specimen was CD4+ or CD8+ T cells sorted from blood, collected in a trial of the OX40 agonist ivuxolimab. These receptors originate from an adult with an advanced solid tumor such as melanoma, head and neck, liver or kidney cancer.

J is TRBJ2-3 and V is TRBV7-9; TRBD1 aligns across 7 bases. Germline V gene sequence: CDR1 SEHNR, CDR2 FQNEAQ (reference sequence). The CDR3 runs 15 residues. V shed 6 bases, J shed 0 bases, and the junction held 6 bases outside the gene matches. In DNA form, the CDR3 reads TGTGCCAGCAGGACAGGGACGTCTAGCACAGATACGCAGTATTTT. It translates to CASRTGTSSTDTQYF.

V and J are TRBV11-2 and TRBJ1-2, with unresolved D. The CDR3 totals 15 residues. Germline CDR1 and CDR2: SGHAT and FQNNGV. V gave up 1 base and J gave up 0 bases, with 9 bases separating them. CDR3 coding DNA: TGTGCCAGCAGCTTAGTCAAGGCTGCTAACTATGGCTACACCTTC. Amino acid sequence: CASSLVKAANYGYTF.

This CDR3 is CASSLGHLNTEAFF. The DNA for the CDR3 is TGTGCCAGCAGCCTGGGGCACTTGAACACTGAAGCTTTCTTT. J is TRBJ1-1 and V is TRBV11-3; a weak D match, TRBD1 (5 bases). V dropped 5 bases and J dropped 0 bases, with 10 bases sitting between them. Looked up from germline, CDR1 is SGHNT and CDR2 is YENEEA. This CDR3 is built from 14 residues.

The genes are TRBV21-1 and TRBJ1-3. TRBV21-1 is a known pseudogene. This CDR3 is built from 12 residues. The DNA for the CDR3 is TGTGCCAGCAGCAAAGCCGGAAACACCATATATTTT. Amino acid sequence: CASSKAGNTIYF.

This clone was found once. The V and J genes are TRBV4-1 and TRBJ1-1; tentatively, D is TRBD1 (5 bases). Germline V gene sequence: CDR1 MGHRA, CDR2 YSYEKL. This CDR3 spans 17 amino acids. V was shortened by 0 bases and J by 2 bases, with 16 bases between the two germline ends. This CDR3 reads CASSQDHRDPSNTEAFF. The CDR3 coding sequence is TGCGCCAGCAGCCAAGATCACCGGGACCCCTCAAACACTGAAGCTTTCTTT.

V gene TRBV4-2 combines with J gene TRBJ2-7; a weak D match, TRBD2 (5 bases). Germline CDR1 and CDR2: LGHNA and YNFKEQ. Trimming stripped 0 bases from V and 5 bases from J, with 11 bases between. The CDR3 loop spans 14 amino acids. CDR3 in DNA: TGTGCCAGCAGCCAAGAGCGGCTAGCAGACGAGCAGTACTTC. It specifies CASSQERLADEQYF.

This clone was picked up one time. This sequence joins TRBV4-3 and TRBJ2-1; no firm D call. V lost 0 bases and J 5 bases, leaving 8 bases between the germline ends. The germline V gene encodes CDR1 LGHNA and CDR2 YSLEER. This CDR3 region has 14 residues. In DNA, the CDR3 is TGCGCCAGCAGCCAAGATTCTGGCGACAATGAGCAGTTCTTC. Its protein is CASSQDSGDNEQFF.

The rearrangement joins TRBV30 to TRBJ2-1, with 7 bases lining up with TRBD1. The CDR3 totals 15 residues. The V gene's germline CDR1 is GTSNPN and CDR2 SVGIG (reference sequence). V shed 5 bases and J 6 bases; nucleotides not matched to a gene: 13. In nucleotides, the CDR3 is TGTGCCTGGCTCCTCCCCGGGACAGCTATCAATGAGCAGTTCTTC. It yields the protein CAWLLPGTAINEQFF.

V is TRBV5-6 and J is TRBJ2-2; maybe TRBD2 (5 bases). CDR1 and CDR2 (germline): SGHDT, YYEEEE. This CDR3 has 14 amino acids. Between the trimmed V and J ends, which lost 0 bases and 6 bases, there was a span of 9 bases. DNA of the CDR3: TGTGCCAGCAGCTTGGCGGGGTCCCCCGGGGAGCTGTTTTTT. This translates into CASSLAGSPGELFF.

This clone was counted a few times. This chain links TRBV25-1 with TRBJ2-2; D is possibly TRBD1 (5 bases). This CDR3 region has 16 residues. V dropped 3 bases and J dropped 0 bases, with 11 bases sitting between them. The germline CDR1 and CDR2 sequences are MGHDK and SYGVNS. The CDR3 nucleotides are TGTGCCAGCAGTGAGGTGAAGGGGTCGAACACCGGGGAGCTGTTTTTT. Its translation is CASSEVKGSNTGELFF.

The chain has TRBV21-1 and TRBJ2-7; the D call TRBD1 from the table was never checked on the DNA. TRBV21-1 is a pseudogene. This CDR3 contains 16 residues. For the CDR3, the DNA is TGTGCCAGCAGCCCCTACAGGGGGCGCGTCTCCTACGAGCAGTACTTC. Amino acid sequence: CASSPYRGRVSYEQYF.

The chain recombines TRBV5-3 with TRBJ2-5; 8 nucleotides match TRBD2. TRBV5-3 is annotated as an ORF whose role is uncertain. The CDR3 has 18 residues. After removal of 3 bases from V and 3 bases from J, the junction contained 16 bases not matched to a gene. The DNA for the CDR3 is TGTGCCAGAAGCTCTGGGAGGCCTAGCGGGCTCGGGGAAGAGACCCAGTACTTC. This gives the protein CARSSGRPSGLGEETQYF.

The V gene is TRBV25-1, the J gene TRBJ1-1; maybe TRBD1 (5 bases). The CDR3 consists of 15 residues. Germline V lookup: CDR1 MGHDK, CDR2 SYGVNS. V lost 3 bases and J 0 bases, leaving 11 bases between the germline ends. The CDR3 region has the DNA TGTGCCAGCAGTGAGAAGGGACGGATGAACACTGAAGCTTTCTTT. Translated: CASSEKGRMNTEAFF.

The V gene is TRBV15, the J gene TRBJ2-1; no firm D call. Germline V gene sequence: CDR1 LNHNV, CDR2 YYDKDF (reference sequence). Between the trimmed V and J ends, which lost 7 bases and 3 bases, there was a span of 13 bases. This CDR3 region has 14 residues. The CDR3: CATTGSRGYNEQFF. The CDR3 DNA reads TGTGCCACCACAGGTTCTAGAGGCTACAATGAGCAGTTCTTC.

This sequence joins TRBV5-6 and TRBJ1-1, with D unresolved. Germline CDR1 SGHDT, CDR2 YYEEEE. The V end lost 4 bases, the J end lost 1 base, and 11 bases lay between the germline ends. The length of the CDR3 is 14 residues. The CDR3 loop is CASSPRTGNTEAFF. In nucleotides, the CDR3 is TGTGCCAGCAGCCCTCGGACGGGGAACACTGAAGCTTTCTTT.

This sequence joins TRBV15 and TRBJ2-1; 7 bases are a match to TRBD2. CDR3 size: 18 residues. Looked up from germline, CDR1 is LNHNV and CDR2 is YYDKDF (reference sequence). The V gene end was trimmed by 0 bases and the J gene end by 7 bases; junction bases not matched to a gene: 15. CDR3 loop: CATSREGWRRELGNEQFF. Written as DNA, the CDR3 is TGTGCCACCAGCAGAGAGGGTTGGCGGCGGGAGCTTGGGAATGAGCAGTTCTTC.

The chain combines TRBV27 with TRBJ1-5; TRBD1 is a possible D gene (5 bases). Germline V gene sequence: CDR1 MNHEY, CDR2 SMNVEV (reference sequence). Trimming removed 8 bases from V and 1 base from J, with 15 bases in between. This CDR3 is 15 amino acids long. Here the CDR3 DNA reads TGTGCCAGCGCCCGAGGGGCGATGAGCAATCAGCCCCAGCATTTT. Encoded protein: CASARGAMSNQPQHF.

V usage is TRBV5-8 and J usage is TRBJ1-5, with a possible D match to TRBD1 (6 bases). The CDR3 contains 17 residues. Trimming removed 6 bases from V and 0 bases from J, with 19 bases in between. Germline-derived CDR1 and CDR2 are SGHTS and YDEGEE. The CDR3 loop reads CASNPPRTVVSNQPQHF. The CDR3 DNA is TGTGCCAGCAATCCGCCCAGGACAGTTGTTAGCAATCAGCCCCAGCATTTT.

The rearrangement joins TRBV4-1 to TRBJ2-1, with D possibly matching TRBD2 (7 bases). The CDR3 sequence is 15 residues long. V was pared by 2 bases and J by 7 bases, with 15 bases between. From germline, CDR1 is MGHRA and CDR2 YSYEKL. The CDR3 protein is CASSQLEGGPNEQFF. The CDR3 nucleotides read TGCGCCAGCAGCCAACTCGAGGGGGGGCCGAATGAGCAGTTCTTC.

The CDR3 sequence: CASSQEEGDEQYF. Here the CDR3 DNA reads TGCGCCAGCAGCCAAGAAGAGGGGGACGAGCAGTACTTC. V usage is TRBV4-3 and J usage is TRBJ2-7, with a weak D call TRBD1 (6 bases). CDR1 and CDR2 from the germline V gene are LGHNA and YSLEER. This CDR3 is 13 amino acids long. V was clipped by 0 bases and J by 5 bases, with 8 bases between them.

J is TRBJ2-3 and V is TRBV28, with TRBD2 matching 7 bases. CDR3 length: 14 residues. The germline CDR1 and CDR2 sequences are MDHEN and SYDVKM. V lost 6 bases to trimming and J lost 4 bases; unmatched junction nucleotides: 7. CDR3 DNA sequence: TGTGCCAGCAGCCGTGGACTAGGCCCAGATACGCAGTATTTT. Translating it yields CASSRGLGPDTQYF.

There are a few counts of this clone. CDR3 loop: CSALTGGNQPQHF. The CDR3 region has the DNA TGCAGCGCCCTGACAGGGGGCAATCAGCCCCAGCATTTT. The J gene is TRBJ1-5, the V gene TRBV29-1; 8 bases match TRBD1. V was pared by 7 bases and J by 2 bases, with 4 bases of the junction left unmatched. The CDR3 totals 13 residues. Germline V CDR1 and CDR2: SQVTM, ANQGSEA.

The rearrangement joins TRBV6-5 to TRBJ1-2; tentatively, D is TRBD1 (5 bases). CDR3 length: 14 amino acids. Germline CDR1 is MNHEY and CDR2 is SVGAGI. V lost 4 bases and J 7 bases, leaving 16 bases between the germline ends. CDR3 DNA sequence: TGTGCCAGCAGTTCCTGGGACGGGGGACTTGGCTACACCTTC. Translated, it gives CASSSWDGGLGYTF.

This clone occurred once. J is TRBJ2-4 and V is TRBV5-1, with D perhaps given as TRBD1 or TRBD2 (5 bases each). Germline CDR1 and CDR2: SGHRS and YFSETQ. The CDR3 sequence is 14 residues long. V was trimmed by 4 bases and J by 2 bases, leaving 10 bases between them. The CDR3 sequence is CASSPRGPKNIQYF. CDR3 DNA sequence: TGCGCCAGCAGCCCTAGGGGACCCAAAAACATTCAGTACTTC.

V gene TRBV5-4 combines with J gene TRBJ1-3; tentative D call: TRBD1 (5 bases). Germline CDR1 SGHNT, CDR2 YYREEE (reference sequence). Trimming took off 3 bases at V and 0 bases at J, with 19 bases between the two ends. This CDR3 is built from 18 residues. DNA for the CDR3: TGTGCCAGCAGCTACGGGGCCGGGGCACCTACCTCTGGAAACACCATATATTTT. Translated, it gives CASSYGAGAPTSGNTIYF.

The chain is built from TRBV11-1 and TRBJ2-7, with 8 bases that match TRBD2. From germline, CDR1 is SGHAT and CDR2 FQDESV (reference sequence). This CDR3 is built from 14 residues. V shed 5 bases and J 2 bases; nucleotides not matched to a gene: 5. Here the CDR3 reads CASSPRGGAYEQYF. The CDR3 DNA reads TGTGCCAGCAGCCCTCGGGGGGGGGCCTACGAGCAGTACTTC.